The present entry profiles one T cell receptor beta chain with its context. The antigen remains unidentified. Trimming at V came to 3 bases and at J to 6 bases, leaving 5 bases not matched to a gene. Germline lookup yields CDR1 MNHNS and CDR2 SASEGT. The CDR3 runs to 15 residues. The use of genomic DNA as template underpinned the TCR beta VDJ and CDR3 profiling. TCRdb re-analysed the reads in MiXCR, keeping a single row per CDR3 protein. The sample lists 200,000 to 250,000 distinct CDR3 sequences, over 60% occurring once. The data were taken from a study of CD8+CD57+ T cells in acquired aplastic anemia. Study summary: The DNA of sorted CD4+ and CD8+ cells averaged 3.2 ug. Among healthy donors, CD4+ cells averaged about 11 million reads. Study findings and constraints: Patients showed no significant difference from controls in CD8+ Simpson's diversity. The same twenty-nine CD8+ CDR3 sequences occurred in patients and in controls.

The source is a human donor in good health. Source material: sorted CD4+, CD8+, or CD8+CD57+ T cells (not recorded which) from PBMCs. The chain has TRBV6-1 and TRBJ2-3, with 11 bases lining up with TRBD2. DNA of the CDR3: TGTGCCAGCAGTGAGCTAGCGGGAGGATACGATACGCAGTATTTT. Residues: CASSELAGGYDTQYF.